This TCR beta chain was observed in a study of control samples from healthy donors and cancer patients. The V end lost 3 bases, the J end lost 4 bases, and 8 bases lay between the germline ends. The CDR3 has 13 amino acids. Germline V gives CDR1 LGHDT, CDR2 YNNKEL (reference sequence). The data were produced by immunoSEQ multiplex PCR, yet TCRdb's version contains in-frame clones alone and is incomplete. Of about 160,000 clones in the sample, about 90% are singletons; the top ten hold 0.68%. Sequencing was carried out using blood. The rearrangement links TRBV3-1 (or the pseudogene TRBV3-2) to TRBJ2-3, with D hard to call. The sequence was collected from a woman aged 25 to 39 in good health. The CDR3 DNA reads TGTGCCAGCAGCCACGTCTGGGCAGATACGCAGTATTTT. Translating gives CASSHVWADTQYF.